The 14 T cell receptor beta chains below come from one sample, sequenced in a study of tumor and adjacent non-tumor tissue in lung cancer. The library came from three nested PCR rounds adapted from ARM-PCR protocols. TCRdb re-analysed the multiplex PCR reads in MiXCR, keeping a single row per CDR3 protein. The sample shows tens of thousands of distinct CDR3 sequences, around 85% of them seen only once. The template was RNA from unsorted bulk tissue. The sample taken for sequencing was lung tumor tissue. The receptors derive from a woman in her fifties or sixties with non-small cell lung cancer.

The chain couples TRBV11-2 to TRBJ2-1; D not resolved. CDR1 and CDR2 from the germline V gene are SGHAT and FQNNGV. The CDR3 is made up of 12 amino acids. Trimming shortened V by 0 bases and J by 9 bases, and 6 bases separated the two germline ends. DNA of the CDR3: TGTGCCAGCAGCTTAGATCTGGGTGAGCAGTTCTTC. This sequence encodes CASSLDLGEQFF.

Comments on this clonotype: In this CDR3 the conserved last residue, phenylalanine or tryptophan, is missing, so a read error is likely. V gene TRBV20-1 combines with J gene TRBJ2-1; TRBD2 is a possible D gene (6 bases). This CDR3 comprises 15 residues. The germline V gene has CDR1 DFQATT and CDR2 SNEGSKA (reference sequence). V lost 5 bases and J 2 bases, leaving 16 bases between the germline ends. CDR3 nucleotides: TGCAGTGCTGGAGGGACCAAAATGGCCTACAATGAGCAGTTCTAC. Encoded protein: CSAGGTKMAYNEQFY.

On this clonotype: At one boundary the junction diverges from the germline segment, which might be a read error. Here the CDR3 DNA reads TGCGCCAGCAGTGAGCTCGAGAATTACGGGCAGTATTTC. Encoded protein: CASSELENYGQYF. The J gene is TRBJ2-7, the V gene TRBV10-2; no reliable D call. CDR1 and CDR2 from the germline V gene are WSHSY and SAAADI. CDR3 length: 13 residues.

This clonotype has at least ten counts. The chain recombines TRBV28 with TRBJ2-7; D may be TRBD2 (5 bases). In germline, CDR1 is MDHEN, CDR2 SYDVKM. The CDR3 is 13 residues long. V was shortened by 6 bases and J by 0 bases, with 9 bases between the two germline ends. CDR3 DNA sequence: TGTGCCAGCAGAAGGACTGGCTCCTACGAGCAGTACTTC. Its translation is CASRRTGSYEQYF. Variable domain in full (rest from reference TRBV28 and TRBJ2-7): DVKVTQSSRYLVKRTGEKVFLECVQDMDHENMFWYRQDPGLGLRLIYFSYDVKMKEKGDIPEGYSVSREKKERFSLILESASTNQTSMYLCASRRTGSYEQYFGPGTRLTVT.

A remark on this clonotype: A junction end diverges from the germline sequence, so it may reflect a read error. The genes are TRBV7-9 and TRBJ2-7, with D perhaps TRBD2 (6 bases). Germline CDR1 is SEHNR and CDR2 is FQNEAQ (reference sequence). The CDR3 extends over 13 amino acids. The CDR3 loop reads CACSLMEGNREHF. CDR3 nucleotide sequence: TGTGCCTGCAGCTTAATGGAGGGGAATCGGGAGCACTTC.

As to this clonotype: One end of the junction fails to match germline, which may point to a read error. The chain uses TRBV11-3 and TRBJ1-3, with unresolved D. This CDR3 has 16 amino acids. Germline lookup yields CDR1 SGHNT and CDR2 YENEEA. This CDR3 is CTSSFGDSCSGNTIHF. In nucleotides, the CDR3 is TGTACCAGCAGCTTCGGTGACTCCTGCTCTGGAAACACCATACATTTT.

On this clonotype: Its ends do not fully match the called genes, so a read error is possible. V gene TRBV11-2 combines with J gene TRBJ2-1; D might be TRBD1 or TRBD2, each matching 5 bases. CDR3 length: 11 residues. The germline V gene has CDR1 SGHAT and CDR2 FQNNGV. The CDR3 DNA sequence: TGTGCCAGTAGCTCCGGGGCAAAAGAGTTCTTC. Protein product: CASSSGAKEFF.

Concerning this clonotype: One end of the junction varies from germline; a read error may be responsible. The V and J genes are TRBV20-1 and TRBJ2-7; 7 positions agree with TRBD2. The CDR3 is 14 residues long. CDR1 DFQATT and CDR2 SNEGSKA come from the germline V gene (reference sequence). The CDR3 sequence: CSARGERNSHEQYF. The CDR3 DNA reads TGCAGTGCCCGGGGGGAGCGGAACTCCCACGAGCAGTATTTC.

This clonotype is judged medium-sized. The chain combines TRBV20-1 with TRBJ2-7; 8 bases fit TRBD2. Looked up from germline, CDR1 is DFQATT and CDR2 is SNEGSKA (reference sequence). The ends lost 6 bases at V and 6 bases at J; junction bases unmatched: 13. CDR3 length: 14 residues. DNA of the CDR3: TGCAGTGCAGACTCAACCGGGACTAGGCGCGAGCAGTACTTC. Its translation: CSADSTGTRREQYF.

Regarding this clonotype: A read error may produce the germline difference seen at one junction end. The chain recombines TRBV20-1 with TRBJ2-1, with D tentatively TRBD2 (6 bases). Germline CDR1 reads DFQATT; CDR2 reads SNEGSKA (reference sequence). The CDR3 spans 15 residues. DNA for the CDR3: TGCAGTACTAGAGCCACTGACGGGAGATGGGGTGAGCAATTCTTC. Its protein is CSTRATDGRWGEQFF.

Worth noting for this clonotype: A much larger clone differs by one base, so this may be a read error. The V and J genes are TRBV29-1 and TRBJ1-2; D uncertain. The CDR3 is 12 amino acids. From germline, CDR1 is SQVTM and CDR2 ANQGSEA. In nucleotides, the CDR3 is TGCATCGTTGAGTTCTCCAACTATGGCTACACCTTC. It specifies CIVEFSNYGYTF.

V usage is TRBV7-6 and J usage is TRBJ2-7, with a possible D match to TRBD2 (5 bases). V was cut by 1 base and J by 7 bases, with 17 bases left in between. Germline values: CDR1 SGHVS, CDR2 FNYEAQ. CDR3 size: 15 residues. CDR3 in DNA: TGTGCCAGCAGCTTAGAGGTAGCGAGAGTGGGGGAGCAGTACTTC. Protein sequence: CASSLEVARVGEQYF.

With regard to this clonotype: One end of the junction varies from germline; a read error may be responsible. This chain links TRBV4-2 with TRBJ2-5; possibly TRBD1 or TRBD2 for D (6 bases each). The CDR3 extends over 16 amino acids. Per the germline V gene, CDR1 is LGHNA and CDR2 is YNFKEQ. Here the CDR3 DNA reads TGTGCCAGCAACCAGGCCCACGGGGGCCACCAAGAGACACAGTACTTC. Translated: CASNQAHGGHQETQYF.

Details on this clonotype: A much larger clone lies a single base off, so this may be a read error. This chain joins TRBV7-2 and TRBJ2-5; D tentatively fits TRBD1 or TRBD2 (6 bases each). Germline CDR1 and CDR2: SGHTA and FQGNSA. The CDR3 is 17 residues long. The CDR3 DNA reads TGTGCCAGCAGCTTACGAGGGGGAGGATTTGTAGGGGAGACCCATTACTTC. As protein: CASSLRGGGFVGETHYF. Using reference TRBV7-2 and TRBJ2-5 for the parts outside the CDR3, the full variable domain is GAGVSQSPSNKVTEKGKDVELRCDPISGHTALYWYRQSLGQGLEFLIYFQGNSAPDKSGLPSDRFSAERTGGSVSTLTIQRTQQEDSAVYLCASSLRGGGFVGETHYFGPGTRLLVL.